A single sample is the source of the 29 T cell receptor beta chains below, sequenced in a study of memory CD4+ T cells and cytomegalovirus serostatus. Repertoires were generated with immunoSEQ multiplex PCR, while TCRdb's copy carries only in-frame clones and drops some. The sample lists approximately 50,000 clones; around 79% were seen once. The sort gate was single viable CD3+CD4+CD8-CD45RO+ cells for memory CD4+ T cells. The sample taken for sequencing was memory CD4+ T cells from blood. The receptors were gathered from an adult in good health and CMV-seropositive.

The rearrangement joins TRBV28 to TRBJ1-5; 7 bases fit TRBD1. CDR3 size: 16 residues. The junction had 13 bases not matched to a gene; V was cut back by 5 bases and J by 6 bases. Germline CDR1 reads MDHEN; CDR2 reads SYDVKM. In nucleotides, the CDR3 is TGTGCCAGCAGTCTCCGTCACAGGGGAAAAGCTCAGCCCCAGCATTTT. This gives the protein CASSLRHRGKAQPQHF. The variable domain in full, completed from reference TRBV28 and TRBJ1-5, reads DVKVTQSSRYLVKRTGEKVFLECVQDMDHENMFWYRQDPGLGLRLIYFSYDVKMKEKGDIPEGYSVSREKKERFSLILESASTNQTSMYLCASSLRHRGKAQPQHFGDGTRLSIL.

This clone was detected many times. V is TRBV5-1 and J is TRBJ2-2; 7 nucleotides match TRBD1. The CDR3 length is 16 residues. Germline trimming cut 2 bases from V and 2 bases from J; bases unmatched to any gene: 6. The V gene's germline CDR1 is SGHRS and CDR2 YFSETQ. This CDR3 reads CASSFNRGPNTGELFF. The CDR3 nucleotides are TGCGCCAGCAGCTTTAACAGGGGACCCAACACCGGGGAGCTGTTTTTT.

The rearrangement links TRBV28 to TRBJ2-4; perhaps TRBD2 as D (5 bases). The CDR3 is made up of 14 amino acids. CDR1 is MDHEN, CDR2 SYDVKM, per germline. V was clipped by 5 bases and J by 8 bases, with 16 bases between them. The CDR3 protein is CASSPPGDVDIQYF. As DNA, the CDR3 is TGTGCCAGCAGTCCACCCGGGGATGTAGACATTCAGTACTTC.

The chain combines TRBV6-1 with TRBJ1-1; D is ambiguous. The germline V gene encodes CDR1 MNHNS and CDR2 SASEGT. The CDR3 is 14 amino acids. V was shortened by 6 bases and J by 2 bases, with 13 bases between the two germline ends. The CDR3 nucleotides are TGTGCCAGCAGGGCCCCAGCGGAAAACACTGAAGCTTTCTTT. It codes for CASRAPAENTEAFF.

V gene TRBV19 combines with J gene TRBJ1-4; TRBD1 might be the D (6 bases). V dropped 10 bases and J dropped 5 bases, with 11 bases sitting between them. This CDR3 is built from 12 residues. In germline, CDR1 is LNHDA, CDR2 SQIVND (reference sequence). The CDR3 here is CATTGRNEKLFF. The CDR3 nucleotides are TGTGCCACAACAGGGAGGAATGAAAAACTGTTTTTT.

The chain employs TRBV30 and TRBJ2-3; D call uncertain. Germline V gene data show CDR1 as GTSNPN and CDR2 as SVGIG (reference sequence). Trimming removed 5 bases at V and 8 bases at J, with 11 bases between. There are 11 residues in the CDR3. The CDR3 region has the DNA TGTGCCTGGGGGAATAGTCTTACGCAGTATTTT. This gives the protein CAWGNSLTQYF.

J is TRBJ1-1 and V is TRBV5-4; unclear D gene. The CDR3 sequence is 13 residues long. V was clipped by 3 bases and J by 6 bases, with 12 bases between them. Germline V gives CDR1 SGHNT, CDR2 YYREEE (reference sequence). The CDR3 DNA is TGTGCCAGCAGCTGGGTGGGAGTCCCTGAAGCTTTCTTT. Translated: CASSWVGVPEAFF.

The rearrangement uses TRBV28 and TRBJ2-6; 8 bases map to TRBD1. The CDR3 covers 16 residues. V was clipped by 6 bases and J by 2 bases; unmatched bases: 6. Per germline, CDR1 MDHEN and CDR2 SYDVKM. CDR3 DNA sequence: TGTGCCAGCAGCCACATGACAGGGGCTGGGGCCAACGTCCTGACTTTC. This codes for CASSHMTGAGANVLTF.

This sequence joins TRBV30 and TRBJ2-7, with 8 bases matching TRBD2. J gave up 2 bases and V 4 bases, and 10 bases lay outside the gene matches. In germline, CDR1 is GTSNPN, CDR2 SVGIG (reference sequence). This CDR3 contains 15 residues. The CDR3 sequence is CAWNLGGLGTYEQYF. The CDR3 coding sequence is TGTGCCTGGAACCTGGGGGGACTAGGAACCTACGAGCAGTACTTC.

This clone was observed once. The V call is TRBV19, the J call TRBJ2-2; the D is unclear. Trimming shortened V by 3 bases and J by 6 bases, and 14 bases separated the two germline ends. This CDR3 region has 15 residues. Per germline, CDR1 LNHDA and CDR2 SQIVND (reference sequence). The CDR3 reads CASSMNTGGAGELFF. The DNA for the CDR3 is TGTGCCAGTAGTATGAACACTGGTGGGGCCGGGGAGCTGTTTTTT.

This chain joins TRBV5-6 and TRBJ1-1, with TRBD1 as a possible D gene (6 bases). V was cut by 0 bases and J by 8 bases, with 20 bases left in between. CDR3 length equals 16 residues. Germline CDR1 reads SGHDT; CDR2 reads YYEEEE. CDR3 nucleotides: TGTGCCAGCAGCTTGGGTTCGGAAGTACAGGGTGCCGAAGCTTTCTTT. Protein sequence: CASSLGSEVQGAEAFF.

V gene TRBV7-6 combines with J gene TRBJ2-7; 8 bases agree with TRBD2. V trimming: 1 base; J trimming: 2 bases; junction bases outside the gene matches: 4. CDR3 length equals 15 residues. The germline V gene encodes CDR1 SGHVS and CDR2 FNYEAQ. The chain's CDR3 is CASSLGRGLAYEQYV. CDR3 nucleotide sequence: TGTGCCAGCAGCTTAGGCAGGGGACTAGCCTACGAGCAGTACGTC.

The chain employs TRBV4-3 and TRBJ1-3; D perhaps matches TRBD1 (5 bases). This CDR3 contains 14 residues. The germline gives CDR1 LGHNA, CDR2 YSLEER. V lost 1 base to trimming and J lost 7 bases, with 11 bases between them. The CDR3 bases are TGCGCCAGCAGCCAAGTTCTACCAGGGAACACCATATATTTT. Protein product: CASSQVLPGNTIYF.

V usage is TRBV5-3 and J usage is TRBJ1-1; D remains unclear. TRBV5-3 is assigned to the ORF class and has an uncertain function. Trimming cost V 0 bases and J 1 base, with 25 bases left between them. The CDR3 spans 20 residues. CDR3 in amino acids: CARSLAPLDTTEGSNTEAFF. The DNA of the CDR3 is TGTGCCAGAAGCTTGGCCCCCTTGGATACTACCGAAGGGTCGAACACTGAAGCTTTCTTT.

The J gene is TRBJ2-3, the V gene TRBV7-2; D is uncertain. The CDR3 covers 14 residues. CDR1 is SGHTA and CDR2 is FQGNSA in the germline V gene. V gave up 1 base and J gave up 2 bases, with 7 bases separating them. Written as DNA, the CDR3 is TGTGCCAGCAGCTTAGGCCTGAACACAGATACGCAGTATTTT. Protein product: CASSLGLNTDTQYF.

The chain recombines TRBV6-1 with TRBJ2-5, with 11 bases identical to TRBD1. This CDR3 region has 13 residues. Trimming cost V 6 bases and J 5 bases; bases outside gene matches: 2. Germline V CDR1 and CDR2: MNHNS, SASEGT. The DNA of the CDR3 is TGTGCCAGCAGGGGGACAGGGGGTGAGACCCAGTACTTC. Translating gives CASRGTGGETQYF.

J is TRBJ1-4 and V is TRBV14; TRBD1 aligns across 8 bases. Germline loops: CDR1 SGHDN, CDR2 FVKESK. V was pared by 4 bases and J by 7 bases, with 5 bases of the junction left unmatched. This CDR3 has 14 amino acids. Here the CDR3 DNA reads TGTGCCAGCAGCCGCGGGGGACAGGCTGAAAAACTGTTTTTT. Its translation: CASSRGGQAEKLFF.

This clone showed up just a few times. CDR3 amino acids: CASSVSTGLPTEAFF. CDR3 nucleotide sequence: TGTGCCAGCAGCGTATCGACAGGGCTCCCCACTGAAGCTTTCTTT. The chain recombines TRBV9 with TRBJ1-1; TRBD1 matches at 7 bases. CDR1 SGDLS and CDR2 YYNGEE come from the germline V gene. The length of the CDR3 is 15 residues. Germline trimming cut 1 base from V and 4 bases from J; bases unmatched to any gene: 7.

The DNA for the CDR3 is TGCGCCAGCAGCCGTGCGGGGGGCCCGGACACAGATACGCAGTATTTT. As protein: CASSRAGGPDTDTQYF. V and J are TRBV4-3 and TRBJ2-3, with 8 bases that match TRBD2. CDR1 is LGHNA, CDR2 YSLEER, per germline. This CDR3 is built from 16 residues. Germline trimming cut 4 bases from V and 2 bases from J; bases unmatched to any gene: 8.

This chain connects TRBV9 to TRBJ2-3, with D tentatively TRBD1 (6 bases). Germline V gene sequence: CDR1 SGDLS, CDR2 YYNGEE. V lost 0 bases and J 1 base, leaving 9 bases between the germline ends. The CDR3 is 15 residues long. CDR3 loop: CASSVGTARTDTQYF. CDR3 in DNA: TGTGCCAGCAGCGTAGGGACAGCCCGCACAGATACGCAGTATTTT.

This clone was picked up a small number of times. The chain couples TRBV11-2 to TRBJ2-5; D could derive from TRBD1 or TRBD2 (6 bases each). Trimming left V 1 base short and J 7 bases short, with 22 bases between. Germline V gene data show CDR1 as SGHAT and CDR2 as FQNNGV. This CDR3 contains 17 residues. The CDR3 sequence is CASSLARGAVQEWTQYF. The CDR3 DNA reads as TGTGCCAGCAGCTTAGCTAGGGGGGCGGTCCAAGAATGGACCCAGTACTTC. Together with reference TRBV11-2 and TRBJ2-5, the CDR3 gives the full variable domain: EAGVAQSPRYKIIEKRQSVAFWCNPISGHATLYWYQQILGQGPKLLIQFQNNGVVDDSQLPKDRFSAERLKGVDSTLKIQPAKLEDSAVYLCASSLARGAVQEWTQYFGPGTRLLVL.

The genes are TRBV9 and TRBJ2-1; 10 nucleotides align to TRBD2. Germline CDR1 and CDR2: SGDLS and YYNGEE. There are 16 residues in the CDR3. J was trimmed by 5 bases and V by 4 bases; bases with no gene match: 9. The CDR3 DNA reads TGTGCCAGCAGCCCTCAAGCGGGAGGGCTTAACAATGAGCAGTTCTTC. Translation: CASSPQAGGLNNEQFF.

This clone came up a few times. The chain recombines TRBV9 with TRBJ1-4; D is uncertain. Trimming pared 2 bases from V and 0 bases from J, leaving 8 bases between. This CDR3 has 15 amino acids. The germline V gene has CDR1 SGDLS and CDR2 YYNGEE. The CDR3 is CASSVSGTTNEKLFF. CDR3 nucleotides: TGTGCCAGCAGCGTTTCGGGAACAACTAATGAAAAACTGTTTTTT.

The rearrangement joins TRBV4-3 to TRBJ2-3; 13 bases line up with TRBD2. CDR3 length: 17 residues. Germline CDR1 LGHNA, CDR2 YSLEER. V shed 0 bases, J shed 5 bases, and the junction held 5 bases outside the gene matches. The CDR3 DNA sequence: TGCGCCAGCAGCCAAGATCTTGGGACTAGCGGGAAAGATACGCAGTATTTT. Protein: CASSQDLGTSGKDTQYF.

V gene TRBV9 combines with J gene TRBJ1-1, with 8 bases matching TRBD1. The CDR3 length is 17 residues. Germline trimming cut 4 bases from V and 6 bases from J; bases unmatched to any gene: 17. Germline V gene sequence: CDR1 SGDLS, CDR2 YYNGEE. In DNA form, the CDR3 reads TGTGCCAGCAGCAAGGATTCCCCAGGGGGCGTGGGCGCTGAAGCTTTCTTT. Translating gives CASSKDSPGGVGAEAFF.

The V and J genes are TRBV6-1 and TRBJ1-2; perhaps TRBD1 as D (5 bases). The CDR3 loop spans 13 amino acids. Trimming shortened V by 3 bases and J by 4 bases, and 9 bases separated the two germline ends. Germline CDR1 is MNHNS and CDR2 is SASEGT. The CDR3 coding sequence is TGTGCCAGCAGTGATGGGACCCTCTATGGCTACACCTTC. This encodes CASSDGTLYGYTF.

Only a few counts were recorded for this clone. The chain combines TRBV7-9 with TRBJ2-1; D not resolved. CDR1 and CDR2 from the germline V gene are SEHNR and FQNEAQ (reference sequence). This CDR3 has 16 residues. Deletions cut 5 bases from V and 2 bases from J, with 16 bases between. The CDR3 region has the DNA TGTGCCAGCAGCCCCCGTCCCAAGCTCACCTACAATGAGCAGTTCTTC. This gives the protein CASSPRPKLTYNEQFF.

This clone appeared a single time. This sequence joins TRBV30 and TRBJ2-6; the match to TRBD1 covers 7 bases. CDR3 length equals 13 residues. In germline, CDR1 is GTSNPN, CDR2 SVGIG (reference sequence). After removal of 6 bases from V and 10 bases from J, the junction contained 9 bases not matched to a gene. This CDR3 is CACTGVGENVLTF. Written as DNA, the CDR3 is TGTGCCTGTACAGGGGTAGGGGAAAACGTCCTGACTTTC.

The chain's CDR3 is CASSLGVRGQGAAGYTF. The CDR3 DNA is TGTGCCAGCAGCTTGGGGGTACGTGGACAGGGGGCCGCCGGCTACACCTTC. The V and J genes are TRBV5-4 and TRBJ1-2; 11 bases agree with TRBD1. The length of the CDR3 is 17 residues. V shed 0 bases and J 8 bases; nucleotides not matched to a gene: 12. Germline CDR1 and CDR2: SGHNT and YYREEE (reference sequence).